This T cell receptor beta chain appears in the sequencing data of a study of vaccination effects on CD4 cells after COVID-19 (dated by TCRdb to 2022 to 2024). In the study overall: In the ViraFEST assay, PBMC were stimulated with viral peptide pools, and antigen-specific CD4+ T cell clonotypes were then identified by expansion using TCR sequencing. SARS-CoV-2 spike-specific CD4+ TCR repertoires from before and after mRNA vaccination were compared in COVID-19 convalescent patients and in infection-naive vaccine recipients. Participants received two doses of either the BNT162b2 or the mRNA-1273 mRNA SARS-CoV-2 vaccine. Altogether, roughly 10 COVID-19 convalescent patients and a few SARS-CoV-2-naive healthy vaccine recipients made up the full study. Fewer than 2.5 million PBMC per well were cultured in IMDM with about 5% human AB serum, 8.5 to 10 IU/ml IL-2 and gentamicin, plus 10 ug/ml peptides. In the study, cultures from other donors were sequenced using the Oncomine TCR Beta short-read assay on an Illumina iSeq 100.

General conclusions and limits of the study: The study was limited by a small number of convalescent patients, and early post-infection timepoints were lacking. In healthy vaccine recipients, vaccine-induced clones were almost all SARS-CoV-2 mono-reactive, with only 1 of 255 being cross-reactive with common cold coronaviruses. Clones induced by infection and clones induced by vaccination both contracted markedly at late timepoints after vaccination, which fits with T cell responses waning over time.

As regards this clone: Its binding antigen is unknown. The input lacks base qualities; no much larger clone sits a single base away.

Library prep was done by the immunoSEQ multiplex PCR assay. TCR beta CDR3 sequencing was performed on DNA from the cultured, isolated CD4+ T cells. Regarding the original processing steps: Non-productive TCR sequences were discarded, and reads were trimmed to the CDR3 region, with only CDR3s of 7 or more amino acids retained. The MANAFEST web app was used to pick out antigen-specific clonotypes by comparing their expansion in peptide wells with that in reference cultures. Positive clones required FDR<0.05 expansion versus reference and all other wells, odds ratio above 5, and frequency above 0.1% in two replicate wells. A clonotype was defined as cross-reactive if the clonotype was significantly expanded both in SARS-CoV-2 spike wells and in at least one common cold coronavirus spike condition. CDR3 similarity was assessed by Levenshtein distance with the stringdist R package, and unrooted trees were built with ape in R 3.6.1. TCRdb mirrors the immuneACCESS table, restricted to in-frame sequences. Some clones are absent from its copies; in checked studies, under half trace to an unresolved V gene, and the reason for the others is unknown. V, J and clone size reflect that table, while D and trimming were determined from the DNA. The sample table shows 20,000 to 25,000 clones, and 73% are seen once. 11% of the sample rests with the top ten.

After approximately 11 days of culture, CD4+ T cells were isolated with the EasySep CD4+ T cell isolation kit. None of the healthy vaccine recipients had a prior SARS-CoV-2 infection, which was confirmed by nucleocapsid antibody tests that came back negative both before and after vaccination. Half of the culture medium was replaced with fresh IL-2-containing medium on days 3 and 7. Unless noted otherwise, every peptide stimulation condition was cultured in triplicate wells. PBMC were separated from whole blood using Ficoll-Paque Plus gradient centrifugation and were then either cryopreserved at -140C or used fresh. The QIAamp micro DNA kit was used to extract genomic DNA from the cultured CD4+ T cells. Deletion took 4 bases off V and 0 bases off J, with a span of 9 bases between the germline ends. The germline V gene sets CDR1 to MGHRA and CDR2 to YSYEKL. The CDR3 measures 15 amino acids from cysteine to phenylalanine. This entry keeps only the CDR3 DNA: 45 bases, framed from base 1.

Sequenced here: CD4+ T cells from PBMCs cultured without peptide, sampled before COVID-19 vaccination. This sequence uses TRBV4-1 and TRBJ1-4, with no reliable assignment of the D segment. The sequence came from a human donor who received a COVID-19 vaccine. In nucleotide form, the sequence is TGCGCCAGCAGCCCTGCCCACTCAACTAATGAAAAACTGTTTTTT. The encoded protein is CASSPAHSTNEKLFF.